Listed below are T cell receptor beta chains from one sample, sequenced in a study of T cell responses to AZD1222 COVID-19 vaccine. Some clones are missing from TCRdb's copy, which holds only in-frame ones; the method was immunoSEQ multiplex PCR. The sample contains 150,000 to 200,000 clones, 80% to 95% of which appear only once. The source material was peripheral blood, sampled on day 0 of AZD1222 vaccination. These receptors were collected from an adult in good health. Each CDR3 is given with its conserved first and last residue.

J gene	V gene	CDR3 protein
TRBJ1-5	TRBV6-6	CAGQGPNQPQHF
TRBJ1-2	TRBV6-5	CASRDRTTNYGYTF
TRBJ1-2	TRBV30	CAWAKQASSRGYTF
TRBJ1-5	TRBV27	CASSLLSSANQPQHF
TRBJ1-1	TRBV7-8	CASSQRGGLDTEAFF
TRBJ2-1	TRBV7-9	CASSLGTGEQFF
TRBJ1-2	TRBV14	CASSQDRRGNYGYTF
TRBJ1-1	TRBV6-1	CASSEESRFEAFF
TRBJ1-4	TRBV29-1	CSVRGGNDEKLFF
TRBJ1-2	TRBV5-1	CASSGLTGGYGYTF
TRBJ1-5	TRBV18	CASSQETGADQPQHF
TRBJ2-7	TRBV19	CASSMGPGQGTYEQYF
TRBJ2-7	TRBV2	CASNQDSYEQYF
TRBJ1-2	TRBV6-1	CASSEAHRVIGYTF
TRBJ2-2	TRBV5-4	CASSLGGGGGTGELFF
TRBJ2-4	TRBV2	CASSRDTGGGNIQYF
TRBJ1-4	TRBV19	CASSKTEPTNEKLFF
TRBJ2-7	TRBV15	CATSRARDMPYEQYF
TRBJ1-4	TRBV24-1	CATSPRDRNEKLFF
TRBJ2-1	TRBV6-5	CAIRTSGGINEQFF
TRBJ1-5	TRBV2	CASTLVGGSNQPQHF
TRBJ2-1	TRBV3-1/TRBV3-2	CASSQGGGVYNEQFF
TRBJ1-1	TRBV4-2	CASSQDGGGGENTEAFF
TRBJ2-1	TRBV7-3	CASSANRDRTYNEQFF
TRBJ1-1	TRBV9	CASSVTLRQKAFF
TRBJ1-1	TRBV28	CASSFNVRPEAFF
TRBJ2-7	TRBV10-3	CAIAAGDGFHEQYF